This TCR beta chain was found in a study of shared clonotypes between healthy human individuals. This CDR3 spans 13 amino acids. Germline-derived CDR1 and CDR2 are MNHEY and SMNVEV (reference sequence). V was shortened by 3 bases and J by 3 bases, with 6 bases between the two germline ends. Repertoires were generated with immunoSEQ multiplex PCR, while TCRdb's copy carries only in-frame clones and drops some. The sample contains around 2,000,000 clones, 95% of which appear only once. The V gene is TRBV27, the J gene TRBJ1-5; D gene ambiguous. This receptor was taken from a man aged 18 to 29 in good health. Sequencing input: naive CD4+ T cells sorted from blood. Subset: CD45RA+ positively selected. Here the CDR3 reads CASSFAINQPQHF. The CDR3 DNA is TGTGCCAGCAGTTTTGCGATCAATCAGCCCCAGCATTTT.